This T cell receptor beta chain comes out of a study of T cell repertoires in cytomegalovirus infection. This CDR3 is 14 amino acids long. The germline CDR1 and CDR2 sequences are LNHDA and SQIVND (reference sequence). The V and J ends lost 5 bases and 8 bases, in that order; junction bases with no gene match: 9. TCRdb called the reads again in MiXCR, with one record for every CDR3 protein. Here the sample spans roughly 720,000 distinct CDR3 sequences, 35% being singletons. This clonotype has just a few counts. The antigen is undetermined. Broader study findings: Clonotype analysis showed dominance of the ex vivo response by HLA-C-restricted CMV-specific TCR beta clonotypes. The cumulative frequency of public TCR beta families distinguished individuals who carried CMV together with the relevant HLA.

The sample consisted of PBMCs. This TCR was sampled from a human donor in good health (CMV status not recorded). Some clones in this sample may be carry-over from other donors' samples. This chain uses TRBV19 with TRBJ1-2; 9 nucleotides align to TRBD1. This CDR3 is CASSSGQGADGYTF. The CDR3 DNA reads TGTGCCAGTAGTTCGGGACAGGGTGCGGACGGCTACACCTTC. Looking up the rest from reference TRBV19 and TRBJ1-2 gives the full variable domain: DGGITQSPKYLFRKEGQNVTLSCEQNLNHDAMYWYRQDPGQGLRLIYYSQIVNDFQKGDIAEGYSVSREKKESFPLTVTSAQKNPTAFYLCASSSGQGADGYTFGSGTRLTVV.